The 13 T cell receptor beta chains listed next were all sequenced from one sample in a study of CD8+ T cells in alopecia areata. Sequencing used cDNA as its template, made by extracting RNA and reverse transcribing it. The repertoire was sequenced with immunoSEQ multiplex PCR; TCRdb's copy has only in-frame clones and lacks some. There are about 180,000 clones in the sample; roughly 66% occur only once, and approximately 10% lies in the top ten. Sequencing was performed on CD8+ T cells sorted from blood, taken at week 0. The receptors here all came from a human donor with alopecia areata.

This chain connects TRBV2 to TRBJ2-7; D is uncertain. Germline-derived CDR1 and CDR2 are SNHLY and FYNNEI. V was trimmed by 10 bases and J by 2 bases, leaving 18 bases between them. This CDR3 has 14 residues. In DNA, the CDR3 is TGTGCCACCACAAATTTAGGCACACCCTACGAGCAGTACTTC. It is translated as CATTNLGTPYEQYF.

This clone occurred a few times. This sequence joins TRBV10-3 and TRBJ1-5, with D hard to call. Germline assignment: CDR1 ENHRY and CDR2 SYGVKD. V was cut by 1 base and J by 0 bases, with 1 base left in between. The CDR3 sequence is 13 residues long. CDR3 sequence reads: CAISEFSNQPQHF. The CDR3 DNA reads as TGTGCCATCAGTGAGTTTAGCAATCAGCCCCAGCATTTT.

This clone was counted a single time. The chain is built from TRBV7-8 and TRBJ2-7; D is perhaps TRBD1 (6 bases). The CDR3 covers 16 residues. With 5 bases removed from V and 6 bases from J, the gap between germline ends came to 23 bases. Looked up from germline, CDR1 is SGHVS and CDR2 is FQNEAQ. CDR3 in DNA: TGTGCCAGCAGCCGTTACCCCAGGGGCAGGGCTCCCGAGCAGTACTTC. Translated: CASSRYPRGRAPEQYF.

The chain has TRBV4-1 and TRBJ1-5; D possibly corresponds to TRBD1 (6 bases). The CDR3 contains 15 residues. The V gene's germline CDR1 is MGHRA and CDR2 YSYEKL. Trimming removed 3 bases from V and 1 base from J, with 10 bases in between. Here the CDR3 DNA reads TGCGCCAGCAGCCACTACAGGGAAAGCAATCAGCCCCAGCATTTT. It codes for CASSHYRESNQPQHF.

For this clone: Other DNA sequences within the sample encode an identical CDR3. CDR3 sequence: CASSLGTGLGYTF. The CDR3 region has the DNA TGTGCCAGCAGTTTAGGGACAGGTCTTGGCTACACCTTC. This chain links TRBV27 with TRBJ1-2; 8 nucleotides agree with TRBD1. With V trimmed by 2 bases and J by 7 bases, 3 bases remained unmatched. Germline CDR1 is MNHEY and CDR2 is SMNVEV (reference sequence). CDR3 length: 13 residues.

The chain recombines TRBV29-1 with TRBJ2-7; TRBD1 matches 7 bases. The CDR3 totals 12 residues. Germline-derived CDR1 and CDR2 are SQVTM and ANQGSEA. V lost 4 bases to trimming and J lost 6 bases; unmatched junction nucleotides: 6. The CDR3 loop reads CSVVTGLSEQYF. The CDR3 nucleotides read TGCAGCGTTGTGACAGGGCTCTCCGAGCAGTACTTC.

The chain recombines TRBV6-6 with TRBJ2-1; D perhaps matches TRBD1 (6 bases). Germline lookup yields CDR1 MNHNY and CDR2 SVGAGI (reference sequence). This CDR3 comprises 12 residues. Between the trimmed V and J ends, which lost 4 bases and 10 bases, there was a span of 11 bases. CDR3 loop: CASSFKTGEQFF. CDR3 DNA sequence: TGTGCCAGCAGTTTCAAGACAGGCGAGCAGTTCTTC.

The chain carries TRBV7-8 and TRBJ2-3; D is perhaps TRBD1 (5 bases). The CDR3 loop spans 17 amino acids. The V end was cut by 1 base, the J end by 4 bases, with 18 bases between. Germline lookup yields CDR1 SGHVS and CDR2 FQNEAQ. Written as DNA, the CDR3 is TGTGCCAGCAGCTTAGGCCGCCTCAGGGCGTCCTCAGATACGCAGTATTTT. It translates to CASSLGRLRASSDTQYF.

The rearrangement links TRBV4-1 to TRBJ2-5, with D maybe TRBD2 (5 bases). Trimming removed 4 bases at V and 1 base at J, with 16 bases between. The length of the CDR3 is 16 residues. CDR1 and CDR2 from the germline V gene are MGHRA and YSYEKL. CDR3 nucleotides: TGCGCCAGCAGCCTCAGTCCGGGAACAGTCCAAGAGACCCAGTACTTC. Translating it yields CASSLSPGTVQETQYF.

The chain links TRBV25-1 to TRBJ1-1, with D maybe TRBD1 (6 bases). The germline V and J ends were trimmed by 3 bases and 4 bases, with 12 bases remaining between them. This CDR3 region has 14 residues. Germline CDR1 is MGHDK and CDR2 is SYGVNS. The CDR3 spells CASSDRRGGTEAFF. As DNA, the CDR3 is TGTGCCAGCAGTGATAGGAGGGGGGGCACTGAAGCTTTCTTT.

The chain has TRBV6-1 and TRBJ2-7, with D possibly matching TRBD2 (6 bases). The germline CDR1 and CDR2 sequences are MNHNS and SASEGT. The CDR3 runs to 12 residues. Trimming cost V 8 bases and J 0 bases, with 8 bases left between them. CDR3 coding DNA: TGTGCCAGCGCGGGGAGCTCCTACGAGCAGTACTTC. Residues: CASAGSSYEQYF.

J is TRBJ2-5 and V is TRBV6-5, with 7 bases lining up with TRBD2. The CDR3 is made up of 16 amino acids. J gave up 0 bases and V 4 bases, and 8 bases lay outside the gene matches. CDR1 MNHEY and CDR2 SVGAGI come from the germline V gene. The CDR3 bases are TGTGCCAGCAGTTCCCAGGCTAGCGGAAACCAAGAGACCCAGTACTTC. This translates into CASSSQASGNQETQYF.

The chain couples TRBV6-6 to TRBJ2-1; D perhaps matches TRBD2 (6 bases). Germline loops: CDR1 MNHNY, CDR2 SVGAGI (reference sequence). The CDR3 sequence is 15 residues long. Trimming shortened V by 4 bases and J by 4 bases, and 14 bases separated the two germline ends. The CDR3 loop is CASSSIAGGYNEQFF. The DNA for the CDR3 is TGTGCCAGCAGTTCCATAGCCGGGGGTTACAATGAGCAGTTCTTC.